Presented here are 24 T cell receptor beta chains from one specimen sequenced in a study of regulatory T cells in long-lasting Graves disease. Time point noted: newly diagnosed GD, antithyroid drugs for less than 3 months. RNA isolated from PBMCs was used to make the TCR library. To make TCR beta libraries, researchers used iRepertoire HTBI primers and Arm-PCR of CDR3 regions. TCRdb reanalysed the multiplex PCR reads using MiXCR and keeps one entry per CDR3 protein. Found here are 350,000 to 400,000 distinct CDR3 sequences, roughly 16% of them singletons; the top ten hold 22%. Sequenced material: peripheral blood mononuclear cells (PBMCs), taken at new diagnosis, from a patient treated with antithyroid drugs. All receptors derive from a female donor with Graves disease.

This clonotype was seen repeatedly, ten times or more. The rearrangement joins TRBV6-1 to TRBJ1-5, with a weak D call TRBD1 (6 bases). This CDR3 is 13 amino acids long. Trimming removed 10 bases from V and 5 bases from J, with 15 bases in between. Germline CDR1 MNHNS, CDR2 SASEGT. Written as DNA, the CDR3 is TGTGCCACAGGGGATGGCAATTATCAGCCCCAGCATTTT. The encoded protein is CATGDGNYQPQHF.

In its sample, this clonotype was seen many times. The chain recombines TRBV14 with TRBJ2-7; D possibly corresponds to TRBD2 (6 bases). Germline V gene lookup returns CDR1 SGHDN and CDR2 FVKESK. V was pared by 3 bases and J by 0 bases, with 15 bases between. The CDR3 runs to 16 residues. CDR3 residues: CASSQRLDGSSYEQYF. In nucleotides, the CDR3 is TGTGCCAGCAGCCAGCGCCTAGACGGGAGCTCCTACGAGCAGTACTTC.

In its sample, this clonotype was seen many times. The genes are TRBV30 and TRBJ1-1; no firm D call. From germline, CDR1 is GTSNPN and CDR2 SVGIG (reference sequence). The V and J ends lost 1 base and 1 base respectively, with 4 bases between them. This CDR3 spans 12 amino acids. The DNA of the CDR3 is TGTGCCTGGAGTGATTGGAACACTGAAGCTTTCTTT. The encoded protein is CAWSDWNTEAFF.

This clonotype was picked up a small number of times. The chain joins TRBV5-5 to TRBJ1-1, with D possibly matching TRBD1 (5 bases). The CDR3 is 12 residues long. CDR1 and CDR2 (germline): SGHKS, YYEKEE (reference sequence). Trimming took off 2 bases at V and 6 bases at J, with 8 bases between the two ends. CDR3 region: CASSFRAPEAFF. For the CDR3, the DNA is TGTGCCAGCAGCTTCAGGGCACCTGAAGCTTTCTTT.

The V call is TRBV12-3 or TRBV12-4, the J call TRBJ2-3; perhaps TRBD2 as D (5 bases). V lost 6 bases and J 9 bases, leaving 16 bases between the germline ends. This CDR3 contains 13 residues. The CDR3 bases are TGTGCCAGCAGCTTTTCCGGACGAGGGACGCAGTATTTT. As protein: CASSFSGRGTQYF.

This chain connects TRBV3-1 to TRBJ2-1; a weak D match, TRBD1 (6 bases). With 2 bases removed from V and 9 bases from J, the gap between germline ends came to 20 bases. This CDR3 has 16 residues. CDR1 and CDR2 (germline): LGHDT, YNNKEL (reference sequence). The CDR3 region has the DNA TGTGCCAGCAGCCAAAAGGCCCATAGGGACACGCGTGAGCAGTTCTTC. Translating gives CASSQKAHRDTREQFF.

At least ten counts were recorded for this clonotype. The chain has TRBV18 and TRBJ2-3; 7 positions match TRBD1. Germline-derived CDR1 and CDR2 are KGHSH and LQKENI. V was pared by 3 bases and J by 6 bases, with 6 bases of the junction left unmatched. The CDR3 contains 14 residues. This CDR3 reads CASSPGQGEDTQYF. The CDR3 nucleotides are TGTGCCAGCTCACCTGGGCAGGGGGAGGATACGCAGTATTTT.

The genes are TRBV12-3 or TRBV12-4 and TRBJ1-3, with D unclear. Trimming left V 2 bases short and J 1 base short, with 6 bases between. The CDR3 loop spans 14 amino acids. Here the CDR3 reads CASSLTRSGNTIYF. CDR3 sequence (DNA): TGTGCCAGCAGTTTAACGAGGTCTGGAAACACCATATATTTT.

This clonotype was recorded a few times. In DNA form, the CDR3 reads TGTGCCAGCAGTTCGCTTAACCTGTGGAGTCTGTTTTTT. Translating it yields CASSSLNLWSLFF. The chain carries TRBV6-5 and TRBJ1-4; no definite D call. The CDR3 length is 13 residues. With 4 bases removed from V and 14 bases from J, the gap between germline ends came to 17 bases. CDR1 and CDR2 from the germline V gene are MNHEY and SVGAGI.

The table lists this clonotype with many counts. J is TRBJ1-1 and V is TRBV6-1; the D gene is possibly TRBD1 (5 bases). CDR3 length: 14 residues. Trimming shortened V by 6 bases and J by 6 bases, and 17 bases separated the two germline ends. The V gene's germline CDR1 is MNHNS and CDR2 SASEGT. The CDR3 nucleotides read TGTGCCAGCAGGGTACCCGGGGGGAGCCCTGAAGCTTTCTTT. As protein: CASRVPGGSPEAFF.

As for this clonotype: One end of the junction fails to match germline, which may point to a read error. This chain links TRBV7-7 with TRBJ1-2, with D possibly matching TRBD1 (5 bases). CDR1 is SSHAT, CDR2 FNYEAQ, per germline (reference sequence). The CDR3 runs 15 residues. CDR3 region: CASSIQEPRGHGYTF. The CDR3 region has the DNA TGTGCTAGCAGCATACAGGAACCCCGAGGGCATGGCTACACCTTC. The full variable domain, its missing parts supplied by reference TRBV7-7 and TRBJ1-2, is GAGVSQSPRYKVTKRGQDVTLRCDPISSHATLYWYQQALGQGPEFLTYFNYEAQPDKSGLPSDRFSAERPEGSISTLTIQRTEQRDSAMYRCASSIQEPRGHGYTFGSGTRLTVV.

The sample holds many counts of this clonotype. The genes are TRBV2 and TRBJ2-2; 7 nucleotides line up with TRBD1. Germline V gene data show CDR1 as SNHLY and CDR2 as FYNNEI. With V trimmed by 5 bases and J by 4 bases, 4 bases remained unmatched. This CDR3 region has 14 residues. The DNA for the CDR3 is TGTGCCAGCAGTCGGACAGGTCGCACCGGGGAGCTGTTTTTT. Its translation is CASSRTGRTGELFF.

The rearrangement links TRBV29-1 to TRBJ2-3, with 8 bases fitting TRBD2. This CDR3 has 14 amino acids. Germline V CDR1 and CDR2: SQVTM, ANQGSEA. V dropped 6 bases and J dropped 5; count of bases not matched to a gene: 10. CDR3 in DNA: TGCAGCGTCCGTGAGCGGGAGCTTCAAGATACGCAGTATTTT. It codes for CSVRERELQDTQYF.

This clonotype appeared many times. The chain employs TRBV7-3 and TRBJ2-2, with a possible D match to TRBD2 (6 bases). Per germline, CDR1 SGHTA and CDR2 FQGTGA. The length of the CDR3 is 14 residues. The V and J ends lost 5 bases and 1 base respectively, with 8 bases between them. The CDR3 reads CASSPGGNTGELFF. In DNA, the CDR3 is TGTGCCAGCAGCCCCGGGGGGAACACCGGGGAGCTGTTTTTT.

This clonotype was found many times. Here the CDR3 reads CAWSGQKNQPQHF. CDR3 bases: TGTGCCTGGAGTGGACAGAAGAATCAGCCCCAGCATTTT. The chain has TRBV30 and TRBJ1-5; a possible D gene is TRBD1 (5 bases). Trimming removed 1 base from V and 4 bases from J, with 8 bases in between. Looked up from germline, CDR1 is GTSNPN and CDR2 is SVGIG (reference sequence). The CDR3 is made up of 13 amino acids.

This clonotype occurred a few times. The V call is TRBV11-2, the J call TRBJ2-1, with D unresolved. This CDR3 region has 15 residues. V dropped 5 bases and J dropped 5 bases, with 16 bases sitting between them. Germline CDR1 and CDR2: SGHAT and FQNNGV. For the CDR3, the DNA is TGTGCCAGCAGCCAGAACGGGTGGCTCCACAATGAGCAGTTCTTC. Encoded protein: CASSQNGWLHNEQFF.

This clonotype was found many times. This chain connects TRBV27 to TRBJ1-2; TRBD1 aligns across 7 bases. The J segment lost 0 bases and the V segment lost 4 bases, leaving 5 bases of the junction unmatched. Germline V gene sequence: CDR1 MNHEY, CDR2 SMNVEV (reference sequence). This CDR3 is built from 15 residues. CDR3 loop: CASSWDSSANYGYTF. CDR3 nucleotides: TGTGCCAGCAGTTGGGACAGTAGTGCTAACTATGGCTACACCTTC.

This clonotype occurred many times. The V gene is TRBV11-2, the J gene TRBJ1-4; 12 nucleotides match TRBD1. Germline CDR1 SGHAT, CDR2 FQNNGV. The CDR3 totals 18 residues. Germline trimming cut 5 bases from V and 8 bases from J; bases unmatched to any gene: 15. The CDR3 DNA follows: TGTGCCAGCAGCCATATAGGGACAGGGGGCGCGACGGTCGAAAAACTGTTTTTT. Translated: CASSHIGTGGATVEKLFF. Combining the CDR3 with reference TRBV11-2 and TRBJ1-4 gives the whole variable domain EAGVAQSPRYKIIEKRQSVAFWCNPISGHATLYWYQQILGQGPKLLIQFQNNGVVDDSQLPKDRFSAERLKGVDSTLKIQPAKLEDSAVYLCASSHIGTGGATVEKLFFGSGTQLSVL.

This clonotype came up many times. The chain uses TRBV5-5 and TRBJ2-7; TRBD2 might be the D (6 bases). Germline CDR1 reads SGHKS; CDR2 reads YYEKEE (reference sequence). The CDR3 covers 14 residues. The V end lost 0 bases, the J end lost 3 bases, and 10 bases lay between the germline ends. The CDR3 DNA reads as TGTGCCAGCAGCTTGGTCGACGGGAGCTACGAGCAGTACTTC. The encoded protein is CASSLVDGSYEQYF.

This clonotype appeared many times. The chain recombines TRBV28 with TRBJ2-7, with 9 bases matching TRBD2. The CDR3 is 14 amino acids. In germline, CDR1 is MDHEN, CDR2 SYDVKM. The trim removed 4 bases at V and 4 bases at J, leaving 5 bases unmatched. CDR3: CASSYRGRGYEQYF. The CDR3 coding sequence is TGTGCCAGCAGTTATCGCGGGAGGGGTTACGAGCAGTACTTC.

This clonotype was seen a handful of times. The V gene is TRBV7-9, the J gene TRBJ2-5, with D hard to call. V lost 6 bases to trimming and J lost 2 bases, with 22 bases between them. The V gene's germline CDR1 is SEHNR and CDR2 FQNEAQ (reference sequence). The length of the CDR3 is 17 residues. CDR3 sequence reads: CASSPRRLWLPQETQYF. As DNA, the CDR3 is TGTGCCAGCAGTCCCCGTAGGCTGTGGCTCCCGCAAGAGACCCAGTACTTC.

In this sample, this clonotype turned up a few times. This chain joins TRBV13 and TRBJ2-3; 13 bases line up with TRBD2. J was trimmed by 2 bases and V by 4 bases; bases with no gene match: 3. Looked up from germline, CDR1 is PRHDT and CDR2 is FYEKMQ (reference sequence). This CDR3 comprises 16 residues. The CDR3 protein is CASSSGTSGDTDTQYF. For the CDR3, the DNA is TGTGCCAGCAGCTCAGGGACTAGCGGGGACACAGATACGCAGTATTTT.

This clonotype was counted only a few times. V gene TRBV6-6 combines with J gene TRBJ2-6; 8 nucleotides agree with TRBD1. The CDR3 contains 17 residues. V shed 0 bases, J shed 0 bases, and the junction held 1 base outside the gene matches. Germline V CDR1 and CDR2: MNHNY, SVGAGI (reference sequence). The CDR3 spells CASSYSGQASGANVLTF. In nucleotides, the CDR3 is TGTGCCAGCAGTTACTCGGGACAGGCCTCTGGGGCCAACGTCCTGACTTTC.

This rearrangement joins TRBV27 to TRBJ2-6; no clear D gene. Trimming removed 1 base from V and 4 bases from J, with 8 bases in between. This CDR3 region has 15 residues. Germline CDR1 reads MNHEY; CDR2 reads SMNVEV (reference sequence). DNA for the CDR3: TGTGCCAGCAGTTTATTCGGGTACGGGGCCAACGTCCTGACTTTC. It is translated as CASSLFGYGANVLTF.